The present T cell receptor beta chain was sequenced within a study of CD8 T cells in Susac syndrome. Study context: Intravenous immunoglobulin alone or corticosteroids were being given to patients with Susac syndrome at blood draw, unless they were therapy-naive.

This CDR3 comprises 12 residues. The germline CDR1 and CDR2 sequences are LGHDT and YNNKEL (reference sequence). V was clipped by 3 bases and J by 9 bases, with 9 bases between them. This clonotype was recorded only once. Random hexamers were used to reverse transcribe an amount of about 0.5 to 1 ug RNA. Amplification of TCR beta CDR3 was carried out by immunoSEQ multiplex PCR, which covered 54 Vbeta and 13 Jbeta segments. One entry per CDR3 protein, called by TCRdb with MiXCR from the immunoSEQ multiplex PCR reads. This sample has tens of thousands of distinct CDR3 sequences; roughly 93% occur once, and the top ten carry roughly 0.15%.

The clonotype comes from a human donor with Susac syndrome. The chain carries TRBV3-1 and TRBJ2-1, with D perhaps assigned TRBD1 or TRBD2 (5 bases each). Sequenced sample: CD4+ T cells from PBMCs. The CDR3 reads CASSHRGREQFF. CDR3 bases: TGTGCCAGCAGCCACCGGGGACGTGAGCAGTTCTTC.